This T cell receptor (beta chain) comes out of a study of T-cell memory formation after mild COVID-19 (dated by TCRdb to the early 2020s). With regard to the full study: Most TCR sequence clusters were specific to one of the two donors. Longitudinal TCRalpha and TCRbeta repertoire sequencing tracked T-cell clones expanding and contracting after mild COVID-19 in a couple of donors. The cohort was made up of two young adult volunteers, one female and one male, who were previously healthy.

General findings and caveats noted by the study authors: The detection of some responding clones in pre-infection memory suggests that pre-existing cross-reactive memory T cells joined the SARS-CoV-2 response. SARS-CoV-2 specificity was not confirmed for the second-wave clones peaking on day 37. Only two mild cases were covered in the study, and larger cohorts including severe cases with pre-infection samples were considered necessary. Balanced CD4/CD8 phenotypes were observed for clones contracting from day 15 to 85, whereas a bias towards CD4+ was observed for a second wave of clones expanding from day 15 to 37. Contracting CD4+ clones were found mainly in CM and EM memory subsets, while CD8+ clones were enriched in EMRA.

With respect to this clonotype: No antigen is known for it. Per-nucleotide qualities are absent, and no much larger clonotype sits a single base away.

TCRdb shows the sequencer as Illumina NovaSeq 6000. TCRalpha and TCRbeta cDNA libraries were constructed by 5'RACE with constant-segment primers, with sample barcodes and unique molecular identifiers being introduced. RNA was extracted from every sample with Trizol reagent. The libraries were amplified in two PCR steps, and the second step added a second sample barcode and Illumina TruSeq adapters. Sequencing of the libraries was done on an Illumina NovaSeq, producing 2 x 150 bp paired-end reads. In the paper's pipeline: The reads were demultiplexed and collapsed into UMI-guided consensus sequences using migec v1.2.7. With mixcr v2.1.11, UMI consensuses were aligned to TRA and TRB V and J templates and assembled into clonotypes. Expanded or contracted clonotypes were those called significant by both edgeR and NoisET, with noise models trained on biological replicates. edgeR calls used a false discovery rate-adjusted p below 0.01 and a log2 fold-change threshold of 1. PCA with hierarchical clustering of max-normalized trajectories of the 1000 most abundant clonotypes was used as exploratory dynamics analysis. Separately sequenced CD4+ and CD8+ repertoires were used to assign the CD4 or CD8 phenotype of responding clones. Clones were called with MiXCR by TCRdb after fastp trimmed the public reads at Q25, and only in-frame beta chains were retained. For every CDR3 protein sequence, its rows merge into one entry that carries the most common genes and DNA. What appears here as the V and J calls and clone size reflects TCRdb's work, not the paper's. Here the sample has 120,000 or so distinct CDR3 sequences; around a sixth occur a single time. The ten largest make up roughly 13% of the sample.

From the germline V gene (reference sequence), CDR1 is SEHNR and CDR2 is FQNEAQ. The CDR3 covers 16 residues, taking in both the cysteine and the phenylalanine. Just the 48-base CDR3 DNA is kept, in frame starting at base 1. V is cut back by 5 bases and J by 7 bases, with 11 bases in the junction unmatched. Ficoll-Paque density gradient centrifugation was used to isolate PBMCs. Sequencing used PBMCs or a T cell subset sorted from them (not recorded which). The chain couples TRBV7-9 to TRBJ2-1, and TRBD2 matches 10 of the central bases. This clonotype was obtained from an adult woman who had mild COVID-19 (a few samples of this study predate the infection). The sample titles of this study are shuffled in the database, so cell type and time point are left out; the donor was told from shared clones. The nucleotides read TGTGCCAGCAGCCCCCCTCTAGCGGGGGCCATTAATGAGCAGTTCTTC. Translated, it reads CASSPPLAGAINEQFF.